The rows below give T cell receptor beta chains drawn from one sample of a study of radiotherapy plus CTLA-4 blockade in lung cancer. Sequenced by immunoSEQ multiplex PCR; TCRdb stores in-frame clones only, minus some. Of roughly 50,000 clones in the sample, roughly four fifths were seen once. Source: peripheral blood, taken from a patient treated with radiotherapy plus ipilimumab. Receptor source: a human donor with non-small cell lung cancer who had stable disease on radiotherapy plus ipilimumab. CDR3s include the opening cysteine and the closing phenylalanine or tryptophan. A D gene is named only where the DNA matches it firmly. Clone size is shown for a subset of rows, as once, few, many or a class of expanded clone.

j_call d_call clone_size v_call cdr3_length cdr3_nt cdr3_aa
TRBJ2-5 TRBD1 . TRBV7-9 14 TGTGCCAGCAGCTACGGACAGGGACTAGAGACCCAGTACTTC CASSYGQGLETQYF
TRBJ2-1 . . TRBV5-8 13 TGTGCCAGCAGCAGGGTCCTTTACAATGAGCAGTTCTTC CASSRVLYNEQFF
TRBJ2-2 . few TRBV9 14 TGTGCCAGCAGCGTAGCTACGGACACCGGGGAGCTGTTTTTT CASSVATDTGELFF
TRBJ1-1 . . TRBV18 12 TGTGCCAGCTCGCCACAGGACACTGAAGCTTTCTTT CASSPQDTEAFF
TRBJ1-6 . . TRBV7-9 14 TGTGCCAGCAGCTTCATGACTGGGGATTCACCCCTCCACTTT CASSFMTGDSPLHF
TRBJ1-2 TRBD1 . TRBV28 18 TGTGCCAGCAGCTCGGCCGCCGCAGGGGGCGGAAGTTACTATGGCTACACCTTC CASSSAAAGGGSYYGYTF
TRBJ1-3 . . TRBV30 15 TGTGCCTGGAGTGTACACCCGCAGGCTGGAAACACCATATATTTT CAWSVHPQAGNTIYF
TRBJ1-4 TRBD1 few TRBV6-5 14 TGTGCCAGCAGTGCTGGCAGGGGGAACGAAAAACTGTTTTTT CASSAGRGNEKLFF
TRBJ1-6 . . TRBV9 16 TGTGCCAGCAGCTTTGACGCGTCGGCCGATAATTCACCCCTCCACTTT CASSFDASADNSPLHF
TRBJ2-2 . . TRBV7-4 13 TGTGCCAACCAGTCCCTAGAGACCGGGGAGCTGTTTTTT CANQSLETGELFF
TRBJ2-3 . once TRBV11-1 15 TGTGCCAGCAGCGTTCCGGGACTCAGCACAGATACGCAGTATTTT CASSVPGLSTDTQYF
TRBJ2-7 TRBD1 . TRBV18 13 TGTGCCAGCTCACACCCCCAGGGGGACGAGCAGTACTTC CASSHPQGDEQYF
TRBJ1-1 . . TRBV7-9 13 TGTGCCAGCAGCCTTCAGGCAGGGCTTGAAGCTTTCTTT CASSLQAGLEAFF
TRBJ2-1 TRBD1 . TRBV11-2 16 TGTGCCAGCAGCCCGGGGGACAGGGTAAAGTACAATGAGCAGTTCTTC CASSPGDRVKYNEQFF
TRBJ1-3 . once TRBV30 13 TGTGCCTGCCGAGGGATTACTGGAAACACCATATATTTT CACRGITGNTIYF
TRBJ1-5 . . TRBV30 17 TGTGCCTGGAGTGTAAGCCTTGGGGCTTTTAGTCCCCAGCCCCAGCATTTT CAWSVSLGAFSPQPQHF
TRBJ2-7 TRBD2 . TRBV6-1 20 TGTGCCAGCAGTGAAGATCCCCCTCGGGCGGGGGGGCGTATCTCCTACGAGCAGTACTTC CASSEDPPRAGGRISYEQYF